The entry that follows covers one T cell receptor (beta chain) sequence. This clone's antigen is unknown. The input lacks base qualities; no much larger clone sits a single base away. Library preparation employed the immunoSEQ multiplex PCR assay. A mixture of 60 forward primers for TCR Vbeta segments and 13 reverse primers for TCR Jbeta segments was used in the multiplex PCR. The CDR3 region of rearranged TCR beta genes was amplified from genomic DNA by a multiplex PCR assay. Amplified TCR beta libraries were sequenced as 87-base-pair reads on the Illumina HiSeq System. Processing in the source paper ran as follows. A later analysis counted tens of millions of unique TCR beta chains across the 550 to 750 repertoires, and roughly 9.9 million of these chains were shared by at least two donors. Raw reads were error-corrected and collapsed into unique sequences with a nearest-neighbor algorithm that merged closely related sequences to remove PCR and sequencing errors. V, D and J gene segments were assigned by aligning CDR3 sequences to IMGT reference sequences. For a sequence to be retained, at least a six-nucleotide match to both a V gene segment and a J gene segment was required. A rearrangement was called productive if the CDR3 had no stop codons and remained in frame with V and J, and every other rearrangement was called non-productive. CDR3 was defined by IMGT convention, running from the second conserved V-encoded cysteine to the conserved J-encoded phenylalanine. In an earlier analysis of approximately 590 of the donors, sequences lacking an unambiguous match to a single V gene segment were excluded. An earlier analysis of fewer than 750 of the donors called V segments functional above 56.7% productive rearrangements and segregating when the between-donor standard deviation exceeded 5%. To diagnose cytomegalovirus status from the catalog of TCR beta chain sequences, a statistical classification framework was built. A later analysis assigned V and J genes by comparing TCR nucleotide sequences with IMGT/GENE-DB human TR gene sequences. The TCRdist pipeline was used in a later analysis to assign CDR3 sequences and most-parsimonious VDJ recombination scenarios. In a later analysis, each TCR beta chain was defined by its CDR3 amino acid sequence together with its V-gene family, and reads lacking a unique V-gene family were excluded. As a way to deal with suspected cross-contamination and a sequencing artifact, a later analysis dropped roughly 620 nucleotide sequences that were highly shared and had low generation probability. For each public chain, a later analysis derived a clonal expansion index from normalized ranks of inferred template counts within each repertoire. Generation probabilities in a later analysis came from a VDJ recombination model fitted to out-of-frame rearrangements, and those results were checked against IGoR. In a later analysis, hypergeometric tests were used to score TCR-TCR, TCR-HLA and TCR-CMV co-occurrence, with a repertoire-size bias correction applied to TCR pairs. False discovery rates were estimated in a later analysis by permuting HLA or CMV assignments 20 times. In a later analysis, co-occurring TCRs were grouped using DBSCAN, with TCRdist sequence similarity added in when clustering inside HLA-allele-positive subsets. For co-occurrence clustering, repertoires with fewer than 30,000 or more than 120,000 public chains were excluded, along with several repertoires with anomalous nucleotide sharing. Entries here come from immuneACCESS through TCRdb and include only in-frame sequences with V and J called. Some clones fail to appear in such tables; in the studies checked, an unresolved V gene covers under half of the shortfall, and the cause of the remainder is unknown. That table is the source of V, J and clone size, and D and trimming were worked out from the DNA. The sample includes 50,000 or so clones, with less than 75% observed a single time. The ten largest clones represent just under 6.5% of the sample.

This record comes from a study of cytomegalovirus exposure and HLA in healthy donors (dated by TCRdb to the late 2010s). General notes on the study: An earlier analysis of fewer than 750 of the donors reported 276 Gb of sequence data and 117 million unique TCR beta sequences obtained from some 200 million T cells. The study aimed to test whether signatures of past pathogen exposure could be identified by cataloging public T cell receptors. A later analysis re-analyzed previously published TCR beta repertoires from 600 to 850 donors and added high-resolution HLA genotyping to study TCR occurrence patterns. Genome-wide SNP genotypes for about 65% of the 666 donors were used in a later genetic analysis, which treated that subset as a discovery cohort. Rather than drawing on any new phenotypic data, the later analysis identified candidate immune exposures from TCR beta sequences and the way those sequences occurred across donors. An earlier analysis of 587 of the donors applied high-throughput TCR beta sequencing to assess whether each TCR beta V gene segment acted as functional or pseudogenic. Every discovery cohort repertoire had been produced on one sequencing platform. Of the 398 genotyped donors, approximately 80% were placed in the genetic ancestry cluster associated with self-reported Caucasian donors. Among some 400 genotyped donors of the cohort, an average of roughly 230,000 unique TCR beta nucleotide sequences was sequenced per donor, of which about 18% were non-productive. Typing coverage differed by locus: A, B, C, DRB1 and DQB1 were typed in roughly 620-640 donors, DQA1 in about 500, DPA1 in approximately 610, and DPB1 in around 440. To predict cytomegalovirus infection status, the study brought together high-throughput TCR immunosequencing, statistical association of individual TCRs with disease status, and machine learning. Using immunosequencing, the study profiled T cell repertoires from 640 or so subjects and related those repertoires to cytomegalovirus serostatus. Five DR-DQ haplotypes were treated as single units for association and clustering because of strong linkage in the cohort. Besides the first cohort of around 670 subjects, a separate validation cohort made up of roughly 120 different subjects was used. Donor age, sex, ethnicity and CMV serostatus were compiled together with the repertoire data. An early release covering just under 650 HLA-typed donors comprised roughly 300 gigabases of sequencing data and around 80 million unique TCR sequences. HLA typing covered class I and class II loci at four-digit resolution. Study-wide conclusions, independent of this receptor: The study listed approximately 160 TCR beta chains as associated with cytomegalovirus. Some IMGT-functional V segments, including TRBV6-2 and TRBV6-3, could not be distinguished by the 87-base-pair reads and were therefore excluded. Linkage disequilibrium might explain the correlated functional status among segregating V segments, but an unknown experimental factor could not be excluded. Three of the identified cytomegalovirus-associated TCR beta chains were confirmed in vitro to be specific for cytomegalovirus antigens. Assigning TCR associations to individual alleles was difficult when HLA alleles, especially DR and DQ, strongly co-occurred. While some public TCRs were present in many individuals, most TCR sequences turned up only very rarely across donors. An association between a missense DCLRE1C variant and V-gene and J-gene trimming of TCR beta chains was found in a later genetic analysis and replicated in an independent cohort. The authors suggested that the approach could potentially be extended to other disease states and immunological phenotypes. Cytomegalovirus status was reported to be diagnosed by the classifier with high specificity and sensitivity in both the original and validation cohorts. In a later analysis, several top co-occurrence clusters were reported to appear linked to parvovirus B19, influenza, CMV and Epstein-Barr virus. Because counts were too low, roughly 16 rarely observed V segments, including chromosome 9 orphons, were left out of the earlier analysis of 500 to 750 of the donors. In a later analysis, most CMV-associated TCR beta chains were found to appear HLA-restricted, with HLA associations seemingly driven largely by CMV exposure. The presence/absence analyses assumed that sequencing depth was roughly uniform across donors, and that assumption may not be true. An earlier analysis of approximately 590 of the donors showed that most TCR beta V segments appeared in productive rearrangements either about 87% or about 30% of the time, which broadly matched IMGT annotations. At a false discovery rate of 0.05, a later analysis linked approximately 18,000 TCR beta sequences to specific HLA alleles. In this cohort, only TCR beta chains were sequenced, and detectable features were limited by the absence of alpha or paired-chain data. The only immune exposure information available for the cohort was CMV serostatus. A further reported finding was that TCR beta sequences accurately predicted the HLA-A and HLA-B alleles for most subjects in the first cohort. A later analysis found that TCR association rates varied across HLA loci, with DRB1 alleles showing the most associated TCRs and HLA-C alleles the fewest. In a later analysis, HLA-associated TCR beta chains were found to be more clonally expanded and to have lower generation probabilities than equally common non-associated chains. According to a later genetic analysis, donors in an Asian-associated ancestry cluster had fewer N-insertions in productive TCRs than the approximately 690-donor mean. A cluster of highly shared sequence variants was judged likely to be a technical artifact of the sequencing pipeline. Because HLA typing was missing for some donors at each locus, association tests included only the typed subset.

The cohort was made up of approximately 670 healthy bone marrow donors. All cohort members were sampled while nominally healthy, although unrecorded immune exposures were likely present. The donor was CMV seronegative and belonged to the group of 352 seronegative cohort members. A peripheral blood sample was collected from each donor, and TCR beta sequencing was performed on peripheral blood mononuclear cells. The Qiagen DNeasy Blood Extraction Kit was used to extract genomic DNA from the blood cell samples. Looking up the germline V gene yields CDR1 SGHRS and CDR2 YFSETQ. The CDR3, cysteine through phenylalanine, is 17 amino acids long. Only the CDR3 DNA stays, 51 bases, in frame from base 1. V has 5 bases trimmed and J has 2 bases trimmed; junction bases matching no gene number 9.

This sequence originates from a man aged 25 to 40 in good health and CMV-seronegative. Sequencing was done on a sample of PBMCs. The chain employs TRBV5-1 and TRBJ2-1, with 11 middle bases fitting TRBD2. The CDR3 region: CASSTSGSGITYNEQFF. The bases are TGCGCCAGCAGTACTAGCGGGAGCGGTATCACCTACAATGAGCAGTTCTTC.